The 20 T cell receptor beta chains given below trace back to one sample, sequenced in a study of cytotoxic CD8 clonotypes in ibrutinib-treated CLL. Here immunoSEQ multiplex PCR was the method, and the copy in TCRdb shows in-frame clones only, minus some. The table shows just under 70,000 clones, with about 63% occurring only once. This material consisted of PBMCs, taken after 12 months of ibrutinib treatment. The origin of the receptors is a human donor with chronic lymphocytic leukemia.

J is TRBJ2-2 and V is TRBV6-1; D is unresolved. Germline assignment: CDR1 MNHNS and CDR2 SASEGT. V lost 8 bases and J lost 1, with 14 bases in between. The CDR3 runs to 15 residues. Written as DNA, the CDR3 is TGTGCCAGCCACGTCAGGTCTGGGAACACCGGGGAGCTGTTTTTT. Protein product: CASHVRSGNTGELFF.

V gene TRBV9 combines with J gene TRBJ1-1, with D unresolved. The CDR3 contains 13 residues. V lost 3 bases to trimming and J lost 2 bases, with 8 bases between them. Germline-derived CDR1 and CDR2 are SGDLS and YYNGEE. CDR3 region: CASSARVNTEAFF. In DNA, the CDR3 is TGTGCCAGCAGCGCCCGGGTTAACACTGAAGCTTTCTTT.

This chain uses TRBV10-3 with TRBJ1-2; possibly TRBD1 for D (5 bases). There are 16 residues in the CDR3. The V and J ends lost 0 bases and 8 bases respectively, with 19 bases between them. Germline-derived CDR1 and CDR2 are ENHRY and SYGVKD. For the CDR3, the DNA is TGTGCCATCAGTGAGTCTCAGTGGGGGGGTCAAAACGGCTACACCTTC. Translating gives CAISESQWGGQNGYTF.

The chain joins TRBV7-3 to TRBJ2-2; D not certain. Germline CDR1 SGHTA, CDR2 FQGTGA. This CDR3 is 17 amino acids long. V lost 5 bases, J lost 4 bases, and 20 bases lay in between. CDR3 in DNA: TGTGCCAGCAGCCGAGTAAAGACGGCCAGTGGCACCGGGGAGCTGTTTTTT. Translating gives CASSRVKTASGTGELFF.

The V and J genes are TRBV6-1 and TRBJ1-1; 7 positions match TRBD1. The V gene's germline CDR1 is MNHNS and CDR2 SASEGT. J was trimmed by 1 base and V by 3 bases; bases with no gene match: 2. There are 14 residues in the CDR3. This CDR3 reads CASSDGDRNTEAFF. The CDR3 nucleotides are TGTGCCAGCAGTGATGGGGACAGGAACACTGAAGCTTTCTTT.

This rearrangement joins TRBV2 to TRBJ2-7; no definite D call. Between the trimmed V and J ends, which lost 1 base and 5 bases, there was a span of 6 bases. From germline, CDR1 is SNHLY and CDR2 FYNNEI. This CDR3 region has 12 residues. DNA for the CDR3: TGTGCCAGCAGTGAAGGGTTTGACGAGCAGTACTTC. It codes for CASSEGFDEQYF.

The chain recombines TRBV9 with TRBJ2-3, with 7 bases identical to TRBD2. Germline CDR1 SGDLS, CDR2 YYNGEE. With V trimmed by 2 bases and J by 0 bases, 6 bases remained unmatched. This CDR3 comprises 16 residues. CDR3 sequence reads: CASSVQSGESTDTQYF. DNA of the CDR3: TGTGCCAGCAGCGTCCAGAGCGGGGAGAGCACAGATACGCAGTATTTT.

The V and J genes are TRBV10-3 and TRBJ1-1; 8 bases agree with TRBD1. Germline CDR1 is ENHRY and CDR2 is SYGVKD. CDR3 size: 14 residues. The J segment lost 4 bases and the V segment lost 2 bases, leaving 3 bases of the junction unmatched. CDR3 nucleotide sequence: TGTGCCATCAGTGAGGCCGACAGGGGCACTGAAGCTTTCTTT. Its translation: CAISEADRGTEAFF.

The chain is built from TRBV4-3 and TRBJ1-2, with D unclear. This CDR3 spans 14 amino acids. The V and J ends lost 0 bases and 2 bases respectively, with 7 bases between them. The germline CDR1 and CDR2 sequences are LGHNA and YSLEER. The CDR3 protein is CASSQDYGNYGYTF. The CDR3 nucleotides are TGCGCCAGCAGCCAAGATTATGGCAACTATGGCTACACCTTC.

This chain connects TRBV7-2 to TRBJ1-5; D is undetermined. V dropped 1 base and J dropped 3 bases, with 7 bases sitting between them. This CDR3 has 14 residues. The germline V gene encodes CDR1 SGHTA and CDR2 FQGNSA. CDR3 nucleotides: TGTGCCAGCAGCTTAGGACTGAACAATCAGCCCCAGCATTTT. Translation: CASSLGLNNQPQHF. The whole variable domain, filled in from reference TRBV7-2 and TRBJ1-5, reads GAGVSQSPSNKVTEKGKDVELRCDPISGHTALYWYRQSLGQGLEFLIYFQGNSAPDKSGLPSDRFSAERTGGSVSTLTIQRTQQEDSAVYLCASSLGLNNQPQHFGDGTRLSIL.

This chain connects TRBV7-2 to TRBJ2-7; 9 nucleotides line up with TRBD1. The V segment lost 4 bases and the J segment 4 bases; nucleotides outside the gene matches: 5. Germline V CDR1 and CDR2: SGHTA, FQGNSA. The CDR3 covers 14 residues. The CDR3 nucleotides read TGTGCCAGCAGCTCGGACAGGGGACGTTACGAGCAGTACTTC. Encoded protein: CASSSDRGRYEQYF.

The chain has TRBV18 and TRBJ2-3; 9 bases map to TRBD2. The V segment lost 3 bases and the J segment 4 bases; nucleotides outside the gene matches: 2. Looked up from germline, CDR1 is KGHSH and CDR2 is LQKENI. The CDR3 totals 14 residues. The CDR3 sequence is CASSPGLAADTQYF. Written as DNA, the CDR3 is TGTGCCAGCTCACCGGGACTAGCCGCAGATACGCAGTATTTT.

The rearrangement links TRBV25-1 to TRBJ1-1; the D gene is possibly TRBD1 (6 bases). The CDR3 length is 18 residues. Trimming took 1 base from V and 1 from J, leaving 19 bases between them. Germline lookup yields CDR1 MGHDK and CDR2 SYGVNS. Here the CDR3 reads CASSELISGGRKNTEAFF. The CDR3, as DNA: TGTGCCAGCAGTGAATTAATATCCGGGGGCAGAAAGAACACTGAAGCTTTCTTT.

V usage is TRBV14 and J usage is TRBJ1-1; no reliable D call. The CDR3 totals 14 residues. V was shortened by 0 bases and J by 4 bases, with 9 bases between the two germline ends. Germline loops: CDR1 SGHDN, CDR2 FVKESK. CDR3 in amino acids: CASSQDLLATEAFF. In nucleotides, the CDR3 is TGTGCCAGCAGCCAAGATCTTTTGGCCACTGAAGCTTTCTTT.

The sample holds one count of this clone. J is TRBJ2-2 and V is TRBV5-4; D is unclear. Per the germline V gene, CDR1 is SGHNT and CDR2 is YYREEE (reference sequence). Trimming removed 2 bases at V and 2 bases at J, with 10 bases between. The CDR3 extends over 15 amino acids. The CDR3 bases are TGTGCCAGCAGCTTTGATACAAGAAACACCGGGGAGCTGTTTTTT. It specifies CASSFDTRNTGELFF.

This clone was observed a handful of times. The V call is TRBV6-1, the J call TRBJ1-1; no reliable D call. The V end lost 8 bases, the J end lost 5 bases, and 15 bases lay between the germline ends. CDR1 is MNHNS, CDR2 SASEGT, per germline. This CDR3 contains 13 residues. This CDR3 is CASGRVRSTEAFF. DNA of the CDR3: TGTGCCAGCGGTAGAGTTCGATCGACTGAAGCTTTCTTT.

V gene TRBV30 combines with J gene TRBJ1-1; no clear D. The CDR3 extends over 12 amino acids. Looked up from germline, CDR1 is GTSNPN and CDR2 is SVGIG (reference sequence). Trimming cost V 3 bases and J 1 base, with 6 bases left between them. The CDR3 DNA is TGTGCCTGGAGGTACAGGAACACTGAAGCTTTCTTT. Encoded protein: CAWRYRNTEAFF.

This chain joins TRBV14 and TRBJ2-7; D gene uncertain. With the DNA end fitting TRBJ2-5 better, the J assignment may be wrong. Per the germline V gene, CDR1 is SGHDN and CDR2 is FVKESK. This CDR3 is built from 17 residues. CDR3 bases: TGTGCCAGCAGCCAGAGGCCGTCGTGGGCACCTCAAGAGACCCAGTACTTC. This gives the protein CASSQRPSWAPQETQYF.

CDR3 sequence: CASSRSSRSQPQHF. In DNA, the CDR3 is TGTGCCAGCAGCCGCAGTAGTAGATCTCAGCCCCAGCATTTT. This chain uses TRBV5-6 with TRBJ1-5; no clear D. The CDR3 spans 14 residues. V lost 4 bases, J lost 6 bases, and 14 bases lay in between. Germline values: CDR1 SGHDT, CDR2 YYEEEE.

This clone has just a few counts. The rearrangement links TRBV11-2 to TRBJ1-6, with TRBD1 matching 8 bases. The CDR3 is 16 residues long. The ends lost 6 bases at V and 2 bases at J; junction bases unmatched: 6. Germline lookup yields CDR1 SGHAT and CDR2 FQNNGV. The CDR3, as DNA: TGTGCCAGCAGGGGAGGACAGGGAACCTATAATTCACCCCTCCACTTT. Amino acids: CASRGGQGTYNSPLHF. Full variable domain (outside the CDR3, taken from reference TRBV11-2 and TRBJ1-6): EAGVAQSPRYKIIEKRQSVAFWCNPISGHATLYWYQQILGQGPKLLIQFQNNGVVDDSQLPKDRFSAERLKGVDSTLKIQPAKLEDSAVYLCASRGGQGTYNSPLHFGNGTRLTVT.